The 9 T cell receptor beta chains below were found in one sample sequenced in a study. In TCRdb, the RT-PCR reads were re-called with MiXCR into one record per CDR3 protein. The data contain about 680,000 distinct CDR3 sequences, 12% to 15% of them singletons. What was sequenced was memory CD4+ T cells from blood. The receptors come from a female donor in good health, serving as a healthy control.

This clonotype appeared a few times. The chain joins TRBV24-1 to TRBJ2-2; TRBD1 matches at 8 bases. The germline gives CDR1 KGHDR, CDR2 SFDVKD. The CDR3 length is 14 residues. Trimming cost V 6 bases and J 7 bases; bases outside gene matches: 6. CDR3 in DNA: TGTGCCACCAGTAACGGACAGGGAATCGGGGAGCTGTTTTTT. Its translation is CATSNGQGIGELFF.

At least ten counts were recorded for this clonotype. The chain is built from TRBV20-1 and TRBJ2-5, with 7 positions matching TRBD1. This CDR3 has 14 residues. Looked up from germline, CDR1 is DFQATT and CDR2 is SNEGSKA (reference sequence). J gave up 4 bases and V 2 bases, and 7 bases lay outside the gene matches. Here the CDR3 reads CSARMRGLLETQYF. The CDR3 DNA is TGCAGTGCTAGAATGAGGGGGCTTCTAGAGACCCAGTACTTC.

This chain uses TRBV2 with TRBJ2-1; 10 nucleotides line up with TRBD2. The CDR3 loop spans 16 amino acids. Germline V gene sequence: CDR1 SNHLY, CDR2 FYNNEI. J gave up 0 bases and V 7 bases, and 6 bases lay outside the gene matches. The CDR3 nucleotides read TGTGCCAGCAAGGGTAGCGGGAGGATCTCCTACAATGAGCAGTTCTTC. This sequence encodes CASKGSGRISYNEQFF.

In this sample, this clonotype turned up a few times. This chain links TRBV9 with TRBJ2-1; D call uncertain. Germline assignment: CDR1 SGDLS and CDR2 YYNGEE. Deletions cut 3 bases from V and 4 bases from J, with 14 bases between. CDR3 size: 15 residues. CDR3 DNA: TGTGCCAGCAGCGCAGGTTTTTTCAGTTACAATGAGCAGTTCTTC. This sequence encodes CASSAGFFSYNEQFF.

This clonotype came up a few times. The rearrangement joins TRBV2 to TRBJ2-7, with TRBD1 identical over 9 bases. This CDR3 is 13 amino acids long. Germline trimming cut 6 bases from V and 5 bases from J; bases unmatched to any gene: 5. Germline CDR1 SNHLY, CDR2 FYNNEI. DNA of the CDR3: TGTGCCAGCAGCAGACAGGGGGTAGACGAGCAGTACTTC. Translated, it gives CASSRQGVDEQYF.

This clonotype was seen a few times. CDR3 sequence reads: CASSPSGTGNEQFF. Written as DNA, the CDR3 is TGTGCCAGCTCACCGTCTGGGACAGGGAATGAGCAGTTCTTC. The chain employs TRBV18 and TRBJ2-1; 9 positions match TRBD1. The germline gives CDR1 KGHSH, CDR2 LQKENI. The CDR3 consists of 14 residues. The trim removed 3 bases at V and 7 bases at J, leaving 4 bases unmatched.

This clonotype was seen at least ten times. The V call is TRBV27, the J call TRBJ2-3, with 7 bases identical to TRBD2. The germline gives CDR1 MNHEY, CDR2 SMNVEV (reference sequence). This CDR3 region has 14 residues. J gave up 6 bases and V 6 bases, and 9 bases lay outside the gene matches. In DNA, the CDR3 is TGTGCCAGCAGCCGACCTAGCGGAGGTGATACGCAGTATTTT. This translates into CASSRPSGGDTQYF.

There are a few counts of this clonotype. The chain couples TRBV6-1 to TRBJ1-4; weak D call: TRBD1 (6 bases). Germline V lookup: CDR1 MNHNS, CDR2 SASEGT. V lost 4 bases and J 3 bases, leaving 15 bases between the germline ends. The CDR3 totals 16 residues. The DNA for the CDR3 is TGTGCCAGCAGTGCCGCCCGGGGGCGGGCTAATGAAAAACTGTTTTTT. Translation: CASSAARGRANEKLFF.

Comments on this clonotype: One junction end does not reproduce the germline sequence, and a read error may be involved. V and J are TRBV7-2 and TRBJ2-7; unclear D gene. The CDR3 loop spans 12 amino acids. Per germline, CDR1 SGHTA and CDR2 FQGNSA. Written as DNA, the CDR3 is TGTGCCAGCAGCCCCTCCCCCAGCATATTGTCCTTC. Translating it yields CASSPSPSILSF.